These T cell receptor beta chains were read from a single sample in a study of CD8 T cells in Susac syndrome. One entry per CDR3 protein, called by TCRdb with MiXCR from the immunoSEQ multiplex PCR reads. The repertoire holds approximately 150,000 distinct CDR3 sequences, with 85% to 95% as singletons. Material: CD4+ T cells from PBMCs. Every receptor here comes from a human donor in good health. CDR3s include the opening cysteine and the closing phenylalanine or tryptophan. The order of the fields is V gene, D gene, clone size, J gene, CDR3 DNA, CDR3 protein. D genes are given only for firm matches. The size entry is marked missing in some rows and otherwise reads once, few, many or a size class.

v_call: TRBV2; d_call: -; clone_size: -; j_call: TRBJ2-7; cdr3_nt: TGTGCCAGCAAGCGGAGAACACTCTACGAGCAGTACTTC; cdr3_aa: CASKRRTLYEQYF
v_call: TRBV2; d_call: -; clone_size: -; j_call: TRBJ1-5; cdr3_nt: TGTGCCAGCAAATCAGGCAATCAGCCCCAGCATTTT; cdr3_aa: CASKSGNQPQHF
v_call: TRBV2; d_call: -; clone_size: -; j_call: TRBJ1-1; cdr3_nt: TGTGCCAGCAGGTGGACAGCCGAAGCTTTCTTT; cdr3_aa: CASRWTAEAFF
v_call: TRBV4-1; d_call: TRBD2; clone_size: -; j_call: TRBJ2-1; cdr3_nt: TGCGCCAGCAGCGCTCCAGAACGGACTAGCGGGGGGGCGAGGTTCTTC; cdr3_aa: CASSAPERTSGGARFF
v_call: TRBV29-1; d_call: -; clone_size: -; j_call: TRBJ1-1; cdr3_nt: TGCAGCTCGGCTTCCGGATCCCGAGGAGAAGCTTTCTTT; cdr3_aa: CSSASGSRGEAFF
v_call: TRBV3-1; d_call: -; clone_size: -; j_call: TRBJ2-7; cdr3_nt: TGTGCCAGCAGCCCTACAGGGCTTGTTTCCGAGCAGTACTTC; cdr3_aa: CASSPTGLVSEQYF
v_call: TRBV20-1; d_call: TRBD1; clone_size: -; j_call: TRBJ1-2; cdr3_nt: TGCAGTGCTAGAGACCGACAGGGGCGACTCGATGGCTACACCTTC; cdr3_aa: CSARDRQGRLDGYTF
v_call: TRBV12-3/TRBV12-4; d_call: -; clone_size: -; j_call: TRBJ2-3; cdr3_nt: TGTGCCAGCAGTTCCTCCACCAGCACGCAGTATTTT; cdr3_aa: CASSSSTSTQYF
v_call: TRBV3-1; d_call: -; clone_size: -; j_call: TRBJ1-5; cdr3_nt: TGTGCCAGCAGCCGAGGGGGGGGGATGACCCAGCATTTT; cdr3_aa: CASSRGGGMTQHF
v_call: TRBV29-1; d_call: TRBD2; clone_size: -; j_call: TRBJ2-1; cdr3_nt: TGCAGCGCCGTCGGGCTAGCGGGAGGTAATGAGCAGTTCTTC; cdr3_aa: CSAVGLAGGNEQFF
v_call: TRBV5-4; d_call: -; clone_size: -; j_call: TRBJ2-2; cdr3_nt: TGTGCCAGCAGCTTGGGGGGGCCTCCGAACACCGGGGAGCTGTTTTTT; cdr3_aa: CASSLGGPPNTGELFF
v_call: TRBV29-1; d_call: -; clone_size: -; j_call: TRBJ1-6; cdr3_nt: TGCAGCGTTGCATTGGACTATAATTCACCCCTCCACTTT; cdr3_aa: CSVALDYNSPLHF
v_call: TRBV2; d_call: -; clone_size: -; j_call: TRBJ1-2; cdr3_nt: TGTGCCAGCAGCCCCTCCGGGGGGCTCTATGGCTACACCTTC; cdr3_aa: CASSPSGGLYGYTF
v_call: TRBV13; d_call: TRBD2; clone_size: -; j_call: TRBJ2-4; cdr3_nt: TGTGCCAGCAGCTTAGGGACTAGCGGGGGAAACATTCAGTACTTC; cdr3_aa: CASSLGTSGGNIQYF
v_call: TRBV5-4; d_call: -; clone_size: -; j_call: TRBJ2-2; cdr3_nt: TGTGCCAGCAGCTTGGACCTGTCTACCGGGGAGCTGTTTTTT; cdr3_aa: CASSLDLSTGELFF
v_call: TRBV3-1; d_call: -; clone_size: few; j_call: TRBJ2-2; cdr3_nt: TGTGCCAGCAGTCCGAACACCGGGGAGCTGTTTTTT; cdr3_aa: CASSPNTGELFF
v_call: TRBV6-6; d_call: -; clone_size: -; j_call: TRBJ2-1; cdr3_nt: TGTGCCAGCAGTTACTCGAGAAGTACCGTCAATGAGCAGTTCTTC; cdr3_aa: CASSYSRSTVNEQFF
v_call: TRBV20-1; d_call: TRBD2; clone_size: -; j_call: TRBJ2-3; cdr3_nt: TGCAGTGCTAGAGATCTAGCGGGGGGCACAGATACGCAGTATTTT; cdr3_aa: CSARDLAGGTDTQYF
v_call: TRBV29-1; d_call: -; clone_size: -; j_call: TRBJ1-2; cdr3_nt: TGCAGCGTAACGGAGGGCTATGGCTACACCTTC; cdr3_aa: CSVTEGYGYTF
v_call: TRBV12-3/TRBV12-4; d_call: -; clone_size: -; j_call: TRBJ1-4; cdr3_nt: TGTGCCAGCAGTTTAGCGAGGGGGGGTACCGCAACTAATGAAAAACTGTTTTTT; cdr3_aa: CASSLARGGTATNEKLFF
v_call: TRBV5-4; d_call: TRBD2; clone_size: -; j_call: TRBJ2-1; cdr3_nt: TGTGCCAGCAGTGAGCGGGGGTCGTTCAATGAGCAGTTCTTC; cdr3_aa: CASSERGSFNEQFF
v_call: TRBV5-1; d_call: TRBD2; clone_size: -; j_call: TRBJ2-3; cdr3_nt: TGCGCCAGCAGCTTCGGACTAGCGGGGGGAACAGATACGCAGTATTTT; cdr3_aa: CASSFGLAGGTDTQYF
v_call: TRBV9; d_call: -; clone_size: -; j_call: TRBJ1-6; cdr3_nt: TGTGCCAGCAGCGCAGGTGACAGGTCCCTCCACTTT; cdr3_aa: CASSAGDRSLHF
v_call: TRBV29-1; d_call: -; clone_size: -; j_call: TRBJ2-5; cdr3_nt: TGCAGCGTTGAGAGTACCTCGGGGGAGACCCAGTACTTC; cdr3_aa: CSVESTSGETQYF
v_call: TRBV15; d_call: -; clone_size: -; j_call: TRBJ2-5; cdr3_nt: TGTGCCACCAGCAGAGATCAGGGCACGGAGACCCAGTACTTC; cdr3_aa: CATSRDQGTETQYF
v_call: TRBV2; d_call: -; clone_size: -; j_call: TRBJ1-2; cdr3_nt: TGTGCCAGCAAAGATCTGGCTAGCTCGGATGGCTACACCTTC; cdr3_aa: CASKDLASSDGYTF
v_call: TRBV19; d_call: TRBD2; clone_size: -; j_call: TRBJ2-4; cdr3_nt: TGTGCCAGTAGTATACCCCCCGGACTAGCGTCTAAAAACATTCAGTACTTC; cdr3_aa: CASSIPPGLASKNIQYF
v_call: TRBV3-1; d_call: -; clone_size: -; j_call: TRBJ2-1; cdr3_nt: TGTGCCAGCAGCCAAGAAGGGGGGGGGAGGTACAATGAGCAGTTCTTC; cdr3_aa: CASSQEGGGRYNEQFF
v_call: TRBV3-1; d_call: -; clone_size: -; j_call: TRBJ1-1; cdr3_nt: TGTGCCAGCAGCCAAGATTCCCGACAGAAGAAAGCTTTCTTT; cdr3_aa: CASSQDSRQKKAFF
v_call: TRBV3-1; d_call: TRBD2; clone_size: -; j_call: TRBJ2-5; cdr3_nt: TGTGCCAGCAGCCCCTATACTAGCGGGACAGGAGAGACCCAGTACTTC; cdr3_aa: CASSPYTSGTGETQYF
v_call: TRBV3-1; d_call: TRBD2; clone_size: once; j_call: TRBJ2-1; cdr3_nt: TGTGCCAGCAGCCGGACTAGCGGGGGGTCCTACAATGAGCAGTTCTTC; cdr3_aa: CASSRTSGGSYNEQFF
v_call: TRBV2; d_call: -; clone_size: once; j_call: TRBJ2-5; cdr3_nt: TGTGCCAGCAGTGATGCCTTGTCCCCTTCCAGAGAGACCCAGTACTTC; cdr3_aa: CASSDALSPSRETQYF
v_call: TRBV3-1; d_call: -; clone_size: once; j_call: TRBJ1-4; cdr3_nt: TGTGCCAGCAGCCAAGAAGGGCATGAAAAACTGTTTTTT; cdr3_aa: CASSQEGHEKLFF
v_call: TRBV7-2; d_call: -; clone_size: -; j_call: TRBJ2-7; cdr3_nt: TGTGCCAGCAGCTACCCTAATTCCTACGAGCAGTACTTC; cdr3_aa: CASSYPNSYEQYF
v_call: TRBV7-3; d_call: -; clone_size: once; j_call: TRBJ2-1; cdr3_nt: TGTGCCAGCAGCCCCTGGAGTTCAGAATGGTATGAGCAGTTCTTC; cdr3_aa: CASSPWSSEWYEQFF
v_call: TRBV5-1; d_call: -; clone_size: -; j_call: TRBJ2-2; cdr3_nt: TGCGCCAGCAGCCTACAGGGTCTTTTAGCGACCGGGGAGCTGTTTTTT; cdr3_aa: CASSLQGLLATGELFF
v_call: TRBV7-3; d_call: TRBD2; clone_size: -; j_call: TRBJ2-2; cdr3_nt: TGTGCCAGCAGCTTGGCGGGGGACACCGGGGAGCTGTTTTTT; cdr3_aa: CASSLAGDTGELFF
v_call: TRBV4-1; d_call: -; clone_size: -; j_call: TRBJ1-5; cdr3_nt: TGCGCCAGCAGCCAAGGAGGGATTAGCAATCAGCCCCAGCATTTT; cdr3_aa: CASSQGGISNQPQHF
v_call: TRBV20-1; d_call: -; clone_size: -; j_call: TRBJ2-5; cdr3_nt: TGCAGTCCATGGGGGGCGGGGGCCCAAGAGACCCAGTACTTC; cdr3_aa: CSPWGAGAQETQYF
v_call: TRBV29-1; d_call: -; clone_size: -; j_call: TRBJ1-1; cdr3_nt: TGCAGCGTCCGGGTTTCTCGCATGAACACTGAAGCTTTCTTT; cdr3_aa: CSVRVSRMNTEAFF
v_call: TRBV9; d_call: TRBD1; clone_size: -; j_call: TRBJ2-6; cdr3_nt: TGTGCCAGCAGCCTACCCCACAGGGGAATATCTGGGGCCAACGTCCTGACTTTC; cdr3_aa: CASSLPHRGISGANVLTF
v_call: TRBV19; d_call: TRBD2; clone_size: once; j_call: TRBJ2-1; cdr3_nt: TGTGCCAGTAGTTCGTCCCCAGGACGGGGGGACAATGAGCAGTTCTTC; cdr3_aa: CASSSSPGRGDNEQFF
v_call: TRBV15; d_call: -; clone_size: -; j_call: TRBJ1-6; cdr3_nt: TGTGCCACCAGCAGGAAGGGTGGTAATTCACCCCTCCACTTT; cdr3_aa: CATSRKGGNSPLHF
v_call: TRBV18; d_call: -; clone_size: few; j_call: TRBJ1-4; cdr3_nt: TGTGCCAGCTCACTCTACAGGGATGAGAAACTGTTTTTT; cdr3_aa: CASSLYRDEKLFF
v_call: TRBV5-1; d_call: TRBD1; clone_size: -; j_call: TRBJ2-3; cdr3_nt: TGCGCCAGCAGCGAGTTTACAGGGGGCACAGATACGCAGTATTTT; cdr3_aa: CASSEFTGGTDTQYF
v_call: TRBV2; d_call: -; clone_size: few; j_call: TRBJ2-3; cdr3_nt: TGTGCCAGCAGTCCCCAAGATACGCAGTATTTT; cdr3_aa: CASSPQDTQYF
v_call: TRBV3-1; d_call: TRBD2; clone_size: -; j_call: TRBJ2-7; cdr3_nt: TGTGCCAGCAGCCAAGGACTAGCGGGCTACGAGCAGTACTTC; cdr3_aa: CASSQGLAGYEQYF
v_call: TRBV20-1; d_call: -; clone_size: -; j_call: TRBJ2-3; cdr3_nt: TGCAGTGCTCTACGGCCCACTAGCACAGATACGCAGTATTTT; cdr3_aa: CSALRPTSTDTQYF